This section outlines one TCR beta chain sequence together with its context. Some clones are missing from TCRdb's copy, which holds only in-frame ones; the method was immunoSEQ multiplex PCR. The repertoire holds some 80,000 clones, with around 84% as singletons. This sample was included in a study of blood T cell repertoires in COVID-19. Deletions cut 3 bases from V and 1 base from J, with 8 bases between. The CDR3 runs 13 residues. Germline loops: CDR1 SGDLS, CDR2 YYNGEE. The receptor was isolated from a woman in her fifties or sixties with acute or convalescent COVID-19. The V gene is TRBV9, the J gene TRBJ2-7; the D gene is possibly TRBD1 (6 bases). Input material: peripheral blood. CDR3 region: CASSAGHSYEQYF. The CDR3 DNA reads as TGTGCCAGCAGCGCGGGACATTCCTACGAGCAGTACTTC.